This entry is about one T cell receptor (beta chain). Sequencing was performed with immunoSEQ multiplex PCR; in TCRdb, only in-frame clones are kept and a portion is missing. In the table there are about 110,000 clones, roughly nine tenths of which are singletons. The sample originates from a study of T cell responses to AZD1222 COVID-19 vaccine. This CDR3 region has 16 residues. Per the germline V gene, CDR1 is SGHRS and CDR2 is YFSETQ. V was pared by 5 bases and J by 3 bases, with 18 bases between. J is TRBJ2-1 and V is TRBV5-1; the D gene is possibly TRBD2 (5 bases). Sequenced here: peripheral blood, sampled on day 0 of AZD1222 vaccination. The receptor comes from an adult in good health. The CDR3 DNA follows: TGCGCCAGCAGTCTGGAGCCGGGGTCGGGCTACAATGAGCAGTTCTTC. It is translated as CASSLEPGSGYNEQFF.